Below, one TCR beta chain is given with its context. The CDR3 sequence is 14 residues long. With 5 bases clipped from V and 6 bases from J, the junction kept 7 bases outside the gene matches. The germline V gene has CDR1 MNHEY and CDR2 SVGAGI. The data are from a study of blood T cell repertoires in COVID-19. Only in-frame clones appear in the TCRdb table, and some are missing; sequencing was by immunoSEQ multiplex PCR. Of hundreds of thousands of clones in the sample, 88% were seen once. The sample taken for sequencing was PBMCs or T cells enriched from blood (not recorded which). The TCR was taken from a woman aged 40-49 years with acute COVID-19. The chain links TRBV6-5 to TRBJ1-1; 9 nucleotides agree with TRBD1. CDR3 sequence: CASSPGTGISEAFF. For the CDR3, the DNA is TGTGCCAGCAGTCCCGGGACAGGGATCTCTGAAGCTTTCTTT.